These 29 T cell receptor beta chains were sequenced from one sample in a study of CD8+CD57+ T cells in acquired aplastic anemia. An expansion of CD8+CD57+ cells by flow cytometry had been shown in patients chosen for sequencing. CDR3 and TCR beta VDJ profiling relied on a genomic DNA template. TCRdb re-analysed the reads in MiXCR, keeping a single row per CDR3 protein. The sample yields 170,000 or so distinct CDR3 sequences, 40% to 60% seen once. Specimen: sorted CD4+, CD8+, or CD8+CD57+ T cells (not recorded which) from PBMCs. The source of these receptors is a human donor with aplastic anemia.

This clonotype was seen repeatedly, ten times or more. The gene calls are TRBV9 and TRBJ2-7; 7 bases are shared with TRBD2. This CDR3 has 14 amino acids. V gave up 3 bases and J gave up 2 bases; unmatched junction bases: 5. In germline, CDR1 is SGDLS, CDR2 YYNGEE. Here the CDR3 reads CASSAAGATYEQYF. Written as DNA, the CDR3 is TGTGCCAGCAGCGCTGCGGGAGCGACCTACGAGCAGTACTTC.

This clonotype was recorded a few times. DNA of the CDR3: TGCAGCGTTGAGACAGGGGTCGGAACTGAAGCTTTCTTT. Amino acids: CSVETGVGTEAFF. The J gene is TRBJ1-1, the V gene TRBV29-1, with TRBD1 identical over 8 bases. Germline CDR1 SQVTM, CDR2 ANQGSEA. The CDR3 runs to 13 residues. Trimming took 3 bases from V and 5 from J; bases not matched to a gene: 5. The full variable domain, rest sourced from reference TRBV29-1 and TRBJ1-1, is SAVISQKPSRDICQRGTSLTIQCQVDSQVTMMFWYRQQPGQSLTLIATANQGSEATYESGFVIDKFPISRPNLTFSTLTVSNMSPEDSSIYLCSVETGVGTEAFFGQGTRLTVV.

This clonotype showed up just once. The chain couples TRBV2 to TRBJ2-3; D not resolved. This CDR3 is built from 14 residues. The germline V and J ends were trimmed by 6 bases and 3 bases, with 13 bases remaining between them. Germline-derived CDR1 and CDR2 are SNHLY and FYNNEI. CDR3 loop: CASRRQVPTDTQYF. In DNA, the CDR3 is TGTGCCAGCAGGAGACAAGTTCCTACAGATACGCAGTATTTT.

This clonotype was seen repeatedly, ten times or more. At one boundary the junction diverges from the germline segment, which might be a read error. The V gene is TRBV7-8, the J gene TRBJ1-6, with a weak D call TRBD1 (6 bases). The CDR3 totals 15 residues. Per the germline V gene, CDR1 is SGHVS and CDR2 is FQNEAQ. The CDR3 sequence: CASNLLDRNNSPLHF. The CDR3 DNA follows: TGTGCCAGCAACTTACTGGACAGAAATAATTCACCCCTCCACTTT. Full variable domain (remainder filled in from reference TRBV7-8 and TRBJ1-6): GAGVSQSPRYKVAKRGQDVALRCDPISGHVSLFWYQQALGQGPEFLTYFQNEAQLDKSGLPSDRFFAERPEGSVSTLKIQRTQQEDSAVYLCASNLLDRNNSPLHFGNGTRLTVT.

This clonotype was counted at least ten times. The CDR3 sequence is CASSPRGTNNEQFF. Here the CDR3 DNA reads TGTGCCAGCAGCCCCCGGGGGACCAACAATGAGCAGTTCTTC. The chain combines TRBV9 with TRBJ2-1; tentatively, D is TRBD2 (6 bases). The CDR3 length is 14 residues. V was pared by 4 bases and J by 5 bases, with 13 bases between. Germline CDR1 is SGDLS and CDR2 is YYNGEE.

This clonotype was picked up a small number of times. The genes are TRBV29-1 and TRBJ2-1, with 8 bases that match TRBD1. The CDR3 length is 12 residues. CDR1 SQVTM and CDR2 ANQGSEA come from the germline V gene. Trimming took 7 bases from V and 7 from J; bases not matched to a gene: 6. The CDR3 loop reads CSARQGANEQFF. CDR3 sequence (DNA): TGCAGCGCCCGGCAGGGGGCGAATGAGCAGTTCTTC.

This clonotype has a count of ten or more. The chain couples TRBV20-1 to TRBJ2-1, with 8 bases that match TRBD2. The V and J ends lost 4 bases and 14 bases, in that order; junction bases with no gene match: 19. The CDR3 length is 15 residues. Germline CDR1 DFQATT, CDR2 SNEGSKA (reference sequence). CDR3 residues: CSAKAGARARRGEFF. CDR3 sequence (DNA): TGCAGTGCTAAAGCGGGGGCTAGAGCTCGAAGGGGAGAGTTCTTC.

This clonotype was detected many times. The rearrangement joins TRBV6-1 to TRBJ1-2; no reliable D call. V was shortened by 3 bases and J by 8 bases, with 13 bases between the two germline ends. Germline V CDR1 and CDR2: MNHNS, SASEGT. The CDR3 totals 13 residues. The DNA of the CDR3 is TGTGCCAGCAGTGAGGAATCATCGTTGGGCTACACCTTC. Its translation: CASSEESSLGYTF.

Points on this clonotype: A much larger clone differs by one base, so this may be a read error. The missing conserved phenylalanine or tryptophan at the end of this CDR3 makes a read error likely. The chain is built from TRBV20-1 and TRBJ2-1; D may be TRBD1 (6 bases). The V end was cut by 1 base, the J end by 6 bases, with 22 bases between. Germline V gives CDR1 DFQATT, CDR2 SNEGSKA (reference sequence). This CDR3 has 17 amino acids. CDR3 sequence reads: CSARGASDQGLLNEQFL. Here the CDR3 DNA reads TGCAGTGCTAGAGGGGCCAGCGACCAGGGGCTCCTCAATGAGCAGTTCCTC.

The chain carries TRBV29-1 and TRBJ1-2; D unresolved. V was clipped by 0 bases and J by 5 bases, with 13 bases between them. Germline CDR1 and CDR2: SQVTM and ANQGSEA. The CDR3 spans 14 residues. The CDR3 region has the DNA TGCAGCGTTGAAGATGGCACAGCAACATATGGCTACACCTTC. Amino acid sequence: CSVEDGTATYGYTF.

The chain carries TRBV7-9 and TRBJ1-1; TRBD1 is a possible D gene (6 bases). Between the trimmed V and J ends, which lost 5 bases and 1 base, there was a span of 11 bases. The CDR3 extends over 14 amino acids. Germline loops: CDR1 SEHNR, CDR2 FQNEAQ (reference sequence). In DNA form, the CDR3 reads TGTGCCAGCAGCCTCTGGACAGAGAACACTGAAGCTTTCTTT. It is translated as CASSLWTENTEAFF.

Ten or more counts support this clonotype. This chain joins TRBV29-1 and TRBJ2-1, with 7 bases that match TRBD2. V was clipped by 6 bases and J by 6 bases; unmatched bases: 11. This CDR3 contains 14 residues. Germline V lookup: CDR1 SQVTM, CDR2 ANQGSEA. In DNA form, the CDR3 reads TGCAGCGTGGTAACTAGCGACCGCGGCAATGAGCAGTTCTTC. Translation: CSVVTSDRGNEQFF.

The rearrangement joins TRBV2 to TRBJ2-1; tentative D call: TRBD1 (6 bases). The CDR3 totals 16 residues. Germline V gives CDR1 SNHLY, CDR2 FYNNEI. Trimming cost V 4 bases and J 2 bases, with 15 bases left between them. CDR3 nucleotides: TGTGCCAGCAGTGCTAGGACAGTCTCCCCCTACAATGAGCAGTTCTTC. The encoded protein is CASSARTVSPYNEQFF.

This clonotype was counted once. V usage is TRBV29-1 and J usage is TRBJ2-5, with 8 bases aligning to TRBD2. CDR3 length: 10 residues. The germline V gene has CDR1 SQVTM and CDR2 ANQGSEA. The CDR3 reads CRAGAETQYF. CDR3 in DNA: TGCAGAGCGGGAGCAGAGACCCAGTACTTC.

Points on this clonotype: This may come from a read error, since a much larger clone is one base off. The conserved final phenylalanine or tryptophan is absent from the CDR3, which likely points to a read error. The V and J genes are TRBV11-2 and TRBJ2-3, with D unresolved. Trimming removed 4 bases from V and 4 bases from J, with 18 bases in between. Germline CDR1 is SGHAT and CDR2 is FQNNGV. The CDR3 consists of 16 residues. Here the CDR3 DNA reads TGTGCCAGCAGCTCGAGGATACTCCTGCCCCCAGATACGCAGTATTCT. Protein product: CASSSRILLPPDTQYS.

The chain is built from TRBV7-6 and TRBJ2-7, with D possibly TRBD2 on 6 matching bases. The CDR3 covers 15 residues. Germline V lookup: CDR1 SGHVS, CDR2 FNYEAQ. With 3 bases removed from V and 7 bases from J, the gap between germline ends came to 19 bases. CDR3 sequence (DNA): TGTGCCAGCAGCTTGTCTCCGGGAGAGGCCCAGGAGCAGTACTTC. Translation gives CASSLSPGEAQEQYF.

The CDR3 sequence: CASSGGREAFF. Written as DNA, the CDR3 is TGTGCCAGTTCCGGTGGACGGGAAGCTTTCTTT. The chain has TRBV5-4 and TRBJ1-1; no clear D gene. This CDR3 contains 11 residues. Trimming took off 8 bases at V and 8 bases at J, with 13 bases between the two ends. Per germline, CDR1 SGHNT and CDR2 YYREEE (reference sequence). The full variable domain, in which reference TRBV5-4 and TRBJ1-1 provide the parts outside the CDR3, is ETGVTQSPTHLIKTRGQQVTLRCSSQSGHNTVSWYQQALGQGPQFIFQYYREEENGRGNFPPRFSGLQFPNYSSELNVNALELDDSALYLCASSGGREAFFGQGTRLTVV.

The J gene is TRBJ1-2, the V gene TRBV14; D not certain. V was shortened by 7 bases and J by 4 bases, with 13 bases between the two germline ends. The CDR3 loop spans 13 amino acids. Germline CDR1 reads SGHDN; CDR2 reads FVKESK. CDR3: CASKGQTIYGYTF. In DNA, the CDR3 is TGTGCCAGCAAAGGGCAAACGATCTATGGCTACACCTTC.

This clonotype occurred many times. V is TRBV6-1 and J is TRBJ2-7; 10 bases align to TRBD2. J gave up 4 bases and V 5 bases, and 8 bases lay outside the gene matches. CDR1 MNHNS and CDR2 SASEGT come from the germline V gene. This CDR3 spans 15 amino acids. CDR3 loop: CASSRSGTSVYEQYF. DNA of the CDR3: TGTGCCAGCAGTCGATCCGGGACTAGCGTATACGAGCAGTACTTC.

This chain joins TRBV15 and TRBJ2-5; D is unclear. The CDR3 is made up of 14 amino acids. Germline-derived CDR1 and CDR2 are LNHNV and YYDKDF (reference sequence). V shed 3 bases and J shed 1 base, with 9 bases lying between them. The CDR3 protein is CATSRPAFQETQYF. The CDR3 DNA reads TGTGCCACCAGCAGGCCGGCCTTCCAAGAGACCCAGTACTTC.

CDR3 sequence reads: CASSTRDNEQFF. CDR3 sequence (DNA): TGTGCCAGCAGCACCAGGGACAATGAGCAGTTCTTC. The chain joins TRBV12-3 or TRBV12-4 to TRBJ2-1; tentatively, D is TRBD1 (5 bases). The V end was cut by 6 bases, the J end by 5 bases, with 8 bases between. CDR3 length: 12 amino acids.

The chain couples TRBV7-3 to TRBJ2-5; the D is unclear. Trimming took 5 bases from V and 5 from J, leaving 9 bases between them. CDR3 length: 12 residues. The germline V gene encodes CDR1 SGHTA and CDR2 FQGTGA. Here the CDR3 reads CASSRRGETQYF. CDR3 nucleotide sequence: TGTGCCAGCAGCCGAAGAGGCGAGACCCAGTACTTC.

This clonotype was counted at least ten times. The rearrangement joins TRBV20-1 to TRBJ1-5; a weak D match, TRBD1 (5 bases). CDR3 length: 14 residues. V lost 5 bases and J lost 0, with 11 bases in between. Germline-derived CDR1 and CDR2 are DFQATT and SNEGSKA (reference sequence). The CDR3: CSASEGISNQPQHF. The CDR3 DNA is TGCAGTGCTTCAGAGGGGATTAGCAATCAGCCCCAGCATTTT.

Many counts were recorded for this clonotype. The gene calls are TRBV19 and TRBJ2-6; maybe TRBD1 (6 bases). The germline V gene has CDR1 LNHDA and CDR2 SQIVND (reference sequence). Trimming took off 3 bases at V and 6 bases at J, with 12 bases between the two ends. The CDR3 is made up of 15 amino acids. The CDR3 sequence is CASSMYSGEANVLTF. The CDR3 DNA is TGTGCCAGTAGTATGTACTCAGGGGAGGCCAACGTCCTGACTTTC. Full variable domain (outside the CDR3, taken from reference TRBV19 and TRBJ2-6): DGGITQSPKYLFRKEGQNVTLSCEQNLNHDAMYWYRQDPGQGLRLIYYSQIVNDFQKGDIAEGYSVSREKKESFPLTVTSAQKNPTAFYLCASSMYSGEANVLTFGAGSRLTVL.

This chain joins TRBV20-1 and TRBJ1-5; no definite D call. Trimming removed 0 bases from V and 12 bases from J, with 9 bases in between. The CDR3 is 11 amino acids. Germline assignment: CDR1 DFQATT and CDR2 SNEGSKA (reference sequence). The CDR3: CSARDSAYQHF. DNA of the CDR3: TGCAGTGCTAGAGATTCGGCCTACCAGCATTTT.

This clonotype has a handful of counts. The J gene is TRBJ2-7, the V gene TRBV25-1, with TRBD1 identical over 7 bases. V shed 5 bases, J shed 2 bases, and the junction held 9 bases outside the gene matches. The CDR3 is 15 amino acids. Germline CDR1 reads MGHDK; CDR2 reads SYGVNS. Written as DNA, the CDR3 is TGTGCCAGCAGTCCCCCCCCCCAGGGGGCCTACGAGCAGTACTTC. Amino acid sequence: CASSPPPQGAYEQYF.

Turning to this clonotype: This may come from a read error, since a much larger clone is one base off. V gene TRBV29-1 combines with J gene TRBJ2-1; D is ambiguous. This CDR3 contains 14 residues. CDR1 SQVTM and CDR2 ANQGSEA come from the germline V gene. V shed 7 bases and J shed 0 bases, with 13 bases lying between them. The CDR3 sequence is CSDRLRSSYNEQFF. DNA of the CDR3: TGCAGCGATCGTCTTAGGAGCTCCTACAATGAGCAGTTCTTC.

V is TRBV29-1 and J is TRBJ2-1; 9 bases match TRBD1. V trimming: 6 bases; J trimming: 4 bases; junction bases outside the gene matches: 4. Germline CDR1 and CDR2: SQVTM and ANQGSEA. The CDR3 has 13 amino acids. This chain's CDR3 is CSVTGTGYNEQFF. CDR3 DNA sequence: TGCAGCGTAACCGGGACAGGGTACAATGAGCAGTTCTTC.

At least ten counts were recorded for this clonotype. The chain employs TRBV7-9 and TRBJ2-1, with 7 bases aligning to TRBD2. The V segment lost 2 bases and the J segment 3 bases; nucleotides outside the gene matches: 7. CDR1 is SEHNR and CDR2 is FQNEAQ in the germline V gene (reference sequence). The CDR3 is 16 residues long. The CDR3 region is CASSLLAGAYYNEQFF. The CDR3 nucleotides are TGTGCCAGCAGCTTACTGGCGGGAGCATACTACAATGAGCAGTTCTTC.